This T cell receptor beta chain was observed in a study of T cells in Graves' hyperthyroidism and ophthalmopathy. TCR beta CDR3 regions were amplified from RNA transcripts. First-round RT-PCR targeting the TCR CDR3 was performed with the HTBI primer set. TCRdb called the multiplex PCR reads again in MiXCR, with one record for every CDR3 protein. The table shows 150,000 to 200,000 distinct CDR3 sequences, with over 8% occurring only once. V shed 9 bases and J 7 bases; nucleotides not matched to a gene: 8. From germline, CDR1 is KGHDR and CDR2 SFDVKD. The CDR3 extends over 13 amino acids. Sequencing was done on a sample of blood. The chain has TRBV24-1 and TRBJ2-1; 7 nucleotides agree with TRBD2. The receptor was isolated from a woman aged 18-29 years with Graves' hyperthyroidism that later progressed to Graves' ophthalmopathy. CDR3 residues: CATGGRAGNEQFF. The CDR3 nucleotides read TGTGCCACCGGGGGGAGGGCTGGGAATGAGCAGTTCTTC.